Listed below are T cell receptor beta chains from one sample, sequenced in a study of read filtering for tumor transcriptome and immune sequencing. TCRdb reprocessed the reads with MiXCR, giving one entry per CDR3 protein. The sample contains tens of thousands of distinct CDR3 sequences, 15% to 25% of which appear only once. Sequenced material: a population of CD138-negative cells sorted from bone marrow. The receptors shown here come from a donor aged 40 or older with multiple myeloma. CDR3s include the opening cysteine and the closing phenylalanine or tryptophan. Fields, in order: CDR3 protein, J gene, V gene.

CDR3: CASSPGGGDTEAFF
J: TRBJ1-1
V: TRBV5-1

CDR3: CASSYGAAYEQYF
J: TRBJ2-7
V: TRBV3-1

CDR3: CASSLRGQAINYGYTF
J: TRBJ1-2
V: TRBV12-3/TRBV12-4

CDR3: CASSSLGGAEAFF
J: TRBJ1-1
V: TRBV7-9

CDR3: CAVQGARVNGYTF
J: TRBJ1-2
V: TRBV10-2

CDR3: CSAIRTGSSLDEQFF
J: TRBJ2-1
V: TRBV20-1

CDR3: CASSAPGMSSFTDTQYF
J: TRBJ2-3
V: TRBV5-1

CDR3: CSAQGRGSYNSPLHF
J: TRBJ1-6
V: TRBV29-1

CDR3: CASSQATGALF
J: TRBJ1-6
V: TRBV3-1

CDR3: CASSLGQGGNQPQHF
J: TRBJ1-5
V: TRBV5-1

CDR3: CASSLGQGLQETQYF
J: TRBJ2-5
V: TRBV11-2

CDR3: CSARDTASGTDTQYF
J: TRBJ2-3
V: TRBV20-1

CDR3: CSVGAGQMNTGGLSF
J: TRBJ2-2
V: TRBV29-1

CDR3: CASSFGGSSYEQYF
J: TRBJ2-7
V: TRBV28